Listed here are 2 T cell receptor beta chains from one sample, sequenced in a study of cytomegalovirus exposure and HLA in healthy donors. Primers included in the PCR were 60 Vbeta and 13 Jbeta primers. TCRdb's table, derived via immunoSEQ multiplex PCR, lists solely in-frame clones and lacks some. The data show about 82,000 clones, with 65% to 85% seen just once and about 3.5% held by the top ten. Sequences were obtained from PBMCs. Receptor source: a man aged 45 to 65 in good health and CMV-seronegative.

The chain is built from TRBV27 and TRBJ1-5; unclear D gene. V was pared by 6 bases and J by 1 base, with 22 bases between. The CDR3 loop spans 18 amino acids. Germline V gene sequence: CDR1 MNHEY, CDR2 SMNVEV (reference sequence). The CDR3 DNA sequence: TGTGCCAGCAGACCATTCCTGGGAGGGATAGGGAGCAATCAGCCCCAGCATTTT. It translates to CASRPFLGGIGSNQPQHF.

This chain joins TRBV18 and TRBJ2-3; possibly TRBD1 for D (8 bases). The germline V gene has CDR1 KGHSH and CDR2 LQKENI. Between the trimmed V and J ends, which lost 6 bases and 2 bases, there was a span of 15 bases. The CDR3 runs 15 residues. CDR3 in DNA: TGTGCCAGCTCCCTTACAGGGGGGGTCACAGATACGCAGTATTTT. It yields the protein CASSLTGGVTDTQYF. Full variable domain (remainder filled in from reference TRBV18 and TRBJ2-3): NAGVMQNPRHLVRRRGQEARLRCSPMKGHSHVYWYRQLPEEGLKFMVYLQKENIIDESGMPKERFSAEFPKEGPSILRIQQVVRGDSAAYFCASSLTGGVTDTQYFGPGTRLTVL.